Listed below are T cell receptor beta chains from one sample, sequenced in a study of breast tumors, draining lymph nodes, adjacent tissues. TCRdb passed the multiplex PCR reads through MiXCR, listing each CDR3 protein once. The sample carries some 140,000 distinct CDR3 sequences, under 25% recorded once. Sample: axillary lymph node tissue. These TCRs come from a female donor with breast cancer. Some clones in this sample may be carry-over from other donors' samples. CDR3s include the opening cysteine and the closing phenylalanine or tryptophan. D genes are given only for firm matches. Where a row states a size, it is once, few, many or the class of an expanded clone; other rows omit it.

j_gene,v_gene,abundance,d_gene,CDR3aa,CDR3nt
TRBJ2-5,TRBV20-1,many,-,CSASLREGQETQYF,TGCAGTGCTAGTCTGCGGGAAGGGCAAGAGACCCAGTACTTC
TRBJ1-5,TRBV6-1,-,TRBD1,CASSAGQGSNQPRHF,TGTGCCAGCAGCGCCGGACAGGGGAGCAATCAGCCCCGGCATTTT
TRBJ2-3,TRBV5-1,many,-,CASSYRDRGSGRVTDTQYF,TGCGCCAGCAGCTACCGGGACAGGGGTAGCGGGAGAGTCACAGATACGCAGTATTTT
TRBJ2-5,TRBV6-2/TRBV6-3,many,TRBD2,CASSSGGEVTQYF,TGTGCCAGCAGCTCCGGGGGGGAGGTGACCCAGTACTTC
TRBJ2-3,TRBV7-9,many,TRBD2,CASSLVFRAGINTDTQYF,TGTGCCAGCAGCTTAGTTTTCAGAGCGGGGATTAACACAGATACGCAGTATTTT
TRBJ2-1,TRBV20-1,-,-,CSAQNPTGEVNEQFF,TGCAGTGCCCAGAATCCAACAGGGGAGGTCAATGAGCAGTTCTTC
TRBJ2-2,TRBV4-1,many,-,CASSQDVRQGGVNTGELFF,TGCGCCAGCAGCCAAGATGTACGACAGGGAGGTGTTAACACCGGGGAGCTGTTTTTT
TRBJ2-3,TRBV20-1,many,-,CSARGTLEAGVHTDTQYF,TGCAGTGCTAGAGGGACTTTAGAGGCAGGGGTTCATACAGATACGCAGTATTTT
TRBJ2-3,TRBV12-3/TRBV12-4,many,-,CASSLLVQLRADTQYF,TGTGCCAGCAGTTTACTGGTACAACTCAGGGCAGATACGCAGTATTTT
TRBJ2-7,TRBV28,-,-,CASLRGRSYEQYF,TGTGCCAGCTTGAGGGGACGCTCCTACGAGCAGTACTTC
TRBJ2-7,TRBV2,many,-,CASSEGHSYEQYF,TGTGCCAGCAGTGAAGGCCACTCCTACGAGCAGTACTTC
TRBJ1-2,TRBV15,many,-,CATSPGVGLVYGYTF,TGTGCCACCAGCCCGGGGGTAGGCCTCGTCTATGGCTACACCTTC
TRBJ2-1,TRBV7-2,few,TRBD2,CASSLGLENEQFF,TGTGCCAGCAGCTTGGGACTAGAAAATGAGCAGTTCTTC
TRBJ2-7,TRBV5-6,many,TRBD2,CASSFSGRALYEQYF,TGTGCCAGCAGCTTCAGCGGGAGGGCCCTCTACGAGCAGTACTTC
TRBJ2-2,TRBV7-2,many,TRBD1,CASSFSAGGIGGELFF,TGTGCCAGCAGCTTCTCCGCAGGGGGAATAGGCGGGGAGCTGTTTTTT